The sequence of this T cell receptor (beta chain) was determined in a study of shared clonotypes between healthy human individuals. The germline gives CDR1 SGDLS, CDR2 YYNGEE. Trimming took off 3 bases at V and 5 bases at J, with 14 bases between the two ends. This CDR3 comprises 15 residues. Overall study results and limits: The four-donor shared clonotypes exceeded non-shared clonotypes in generation probability, with non-shared ones scoring lower.

About this clone: Its antigen is still unknown.

The protocol was immunoSEQ multiplex PCR, while the TCRdb copy is restricted to in-frame clones and leaves out a portion. The sample has under 350,000 clones, roughly 91% seen once; the top ten hold around 15%. This receptor was taken from a man aged 18-30 years in good health. The sample comprised memory CD8+ T cells sorted from blood. Subset denoted: CD45RO+ cells pooled with CCR7-negative TemRA cells. This sequence joins TRBV9 and TRBJ2-2; D might be TRBD1 or TRBD2, each matching 5 bases. CDR3 region: CASSAEGTGTGELFF. The CDR3 DNA sequence: TGTGCCAGCAGCGCGGAAGGGACGGGGACCGGGGAGCTGTTTTTT.